This is a list of T cell receptor beta chains from one sample in a study of blood T cell repertoires in COVID-19. Using immunoSEQ multiplex PCR, the repertoire was profiled, and TCRdb retains in-frame clones only, with some absent. Altogether over 200,000 clones are present, roughly 80% being singletons, with the ten largest covering roughly 18%. The sequencing input was peripheral blood. All receptors derive from a woman older than 75 with active or convalescent COVID-19. CDR3s include the opening cysteine and the closing phenylalanine or tryptophan. Fields, in order: J gene, clone size, D gene, V gene, CDR3 protein, CDR3 DNA. The D gene is left open where the match is weak. Clone size is shown for a subset of rows, as once, few, many or a class of expanded clone.

TRBJ1-2,NA,NA,TRBV12-5,CASGRDTDLYGYTF,TGTGCTAGTGGTCGGGACACGGATTTATATGGCTACACCTTC
TRBJ1-1,NA,TRBD1,TRBV29-1,CSGGAGGGTEAFF,TGCAGCGGTGGAGCAGGGGGCGGCACTGAAGCTTTCTTT
TRBJ2-4,NA,NA,TRBV3-1/TRBV3-2,CASSQVKNIQYF,TGTGCCAGCAGCCAAGTAAAAAACATTCAGTACTTC
TRBJ2-3,NA,NA,TRBV6-1,CASSAGGKGLRGTDTQYF,TGTGCCAGCAGTGCCGGGGGTAAAGGTCTGAGGGGCACAGATACGCAGTATTTT
TRBJ2-3,NA,NA,TRBV23-1,CASSLDTDTQYF,TGCGCCAGCAGTCTAGACACAGATACGCAGTATTTT
TRBJ2-6,NA,NA,TRBV2,CASTTGQTSGANVLTF,TGTGCCAGCACCACTGGACAGACCTCTGGGGCCAACGTCCTGACTTTC
TRBJ2-7,few,TRBD2,TRBV7-9,CASSPRGGDEQYF,TGTGCCAGCAGCCCGCGGGGGGGGGACGAGCAGTACTTC
TRBJ1-4,NA,TRBD1,TRBV29-1,CSVEQDRGIGLFF,TGCAGCGTTGAACAGGACAGGGGAATTGGACTGTTTTTT
TRBJ1-4,NA,NA,TRBV11-3,CASSLDYSSNEKLFF,TGTGCCAGCAGCTTAGATTACAGCTCAAATGAAAAACTGTTTTTT
TRBJ2-1,NA,TRBD2,TRBV7-2,CASSLVGTSGRSSYNEQFF,TGTGCCAGCAGCTTAGTTGGGACTAGCGGAAGGAGCTCCTACAATGAGCAGTTCTTC
TRBJ2-3,NA,TRBD1,TRBV5-6,CASSPIPGQGLSTDTQYF,TGTGCCAGCAGCCCTATACCGGGACAGGGGCTAAGCACAGATACGCAGTATTTT
TRBJ2-3,NA,NA,TRBV7-2,CASCPPGTDTQYF,TGTGCCAGCTGTCCTCCGGGAACAGATACGCAGTATTTT
TRBJ2-2,NA,TRBD2,TRBV5-1,CASSLALAGAITGELFF,TGCGCCAGCAGCTTGGCCCTGGCGGGAGCGATCACCGGGGAGCTGTTTTTT
TRBJ2-7,few,TRBD2,TRBV12-5,CASGLTSGTSEQYF,TGTGCTAGTGGCCTCACTAGCGGTACTAGCGAGCAGTACTTC
TRBJ2-1,once,NA,TRBV14,CASSHRGSYNEQFF,TGTGCCAGCAGCCACAGGGGCTCCTACAATGAGCAGTTCTTC
TRBJ2-5,NA,NA,TRBV30,CAWSVSGEETQYF,TGTGCCTGGAGTGTATCAGGGGAAGAGACCCAGTACTTC
TRBJ2-1,NA,NA,TRBV2,CASSDVVRYNEQFF,TGTGCCAGCAGTGATGTGGTGCGGTACAATGAGCAGTTCTTC
TRBJ1-1,NA,NA,TRBV30,CAWSPPRSEAFF,TGTGCCTGGAGCCCCCCCCGGAGCGAAGCTTTCTTT
TRBJ2-5,NA,NA,TRBV2,CASSEVGGVQETQYF,TGTGCCAGCAGTGAAGTCGGCGGAGTCCAAGAGACCCAGTACTTC
TRBJ1-1,many,NA,TRBV2,CASRREVEAFF,TGTGCCAGCAGGCGAGAGGTTGAGGCTTTCTTT
TRBJ2-5,NA,NA,TRBV11-3,CASSSRGTYQETQYF,TGTGCCAGCAGCTCACGCGGGACTTACCAAGAGACCCAGTACTTC
TRBJ2-1,NA,TRBD2,TRBV5-1,CASSLRLAGGLNNEQFF,TGCGCCAGCAGCCTGAGACTAGCGGGGGGGTTGAACAATGAGCAGTTCTTC
TRBJ1-5,NA,NA,TRBV5-8,CASNSGQPQHF,TGTGCCAGCAACTCAGGGCAGCCCCAGCATTTT
TRBJ2-5,few,NA,TRBV4-1,CASSQAIGTFQQETQYF,TGCGCCAGCAGCCAAGCGATAGGGACTTTTCAGCAAGAGACCCAGTACTTC
TRBJ2-1,NA,TRBD1,TRBV28,CASSTGTGGPNEQFF,TGTGCCAGCAGCACCGGGACAGGGGGCCCCAATGAGCAGTTCTTC
TRBJ2-1,once,NA,TRBV6-5,CASSYRQAYNEQFF,TGTGCCAGCAGTTACCGACAGGCCTACAATGAGCAGTTCTTC